Each of the 25 T cell receptor beta chains below was sequenced from the same sample in a study of beta chain features in type 1 diabetes. The isolated RNA, all of it, was reverse transcribed, so expressed TCRB transcripts were what got sequenced. The method was immunoSEQ multiplex PCR; TCRdb's version includes in-frame clones alone and lacks a portion of them. Seen here are around 200,000 clones, about 13% observed once, and the top ten hold 0.55% to 0.8%. The sequenced sample consisted of central memory CD4+ T cells from blood. The receptor source for this set is a young woman in good health.

The chain joins TRBV7-9 to TRBJ2-4; possible D gene TRBD2, 6 bases. The CDR3 consists of 14 residues. Per germline, CDR1 SEHNR and CDR2 FQNEAQ (reference sequence). Trimming took off 5 bases at V and 0 bases at J, with 8 bases between the two ends. This CDR3 reads CASSPGLAKNIQYF. The CDR3 DNA reads as TGTGCCAGCAGCCCGGGACTAGCCAAAAACATTCAGTACTTC.

The rearrangement joins TRBV11-2 to TRBJ2-6; TRBD1 aligns across 9 bases. The CDR3 has 17 amino acids. Germline V CDR1 and CDR2: SGHAT, FQNNGV. V shed 5 bases and J 2 bases; nucleotides not matched to a gene: 7. CDR3 sequence reads: CASSTGQGKAGANVLTF. The CDR3 nucleotides read TGTGCCAGCAGCACGGGACAGGGAAAAGCTGGGGCCAACGTCCTGACTTTC.

This clone was found a few times. This sequence joins TRBV7-3 and TRBJ2-3; unclear D gene. In germline, CDR1 is SGHTA, CDR2 FQGTGA. V was pared by 1 base and J by 5 bases, with 7 bases between. This CDR3 has 13 amino acids. The CDR3 spells CASSLRWQDTQYF. CDR3 coding DNA: TGTGCCAGCAGCTTAAGATGGCAAGATACGCAGTATTTT.

This chain links TRBV12-2 with TRBJ2-1; the table's D call, TRBD1, was not checked against the DNA. TRBV12-2 is a documented pseudogene. The CDR3 extends over 16 amino acids. CDR3 nucleotides: TGTGCAAGTCGCTTCTCCCCCCGGACAGGAAGCAATGAGCAGTTCTTC. Protein product: CASRFSPRTGSNEQFF.

V usage is TRBV18 and J usage is TRBJ2-1, with 7 bases identical to TRBD1. V shed 4 bases and J 6 bases; nucleotides not matched to a gene: 12. The CDR3 runs to 16 residues. Per the germline V gene, CDR1 is KGHSH and CDR2 is LQKENI. As DNA, the CDR3 is TGTGCCAGCTCACTTTTAACGGGACAGACCGTCAATGAGCAGTTCTTC. This encodes CASSLLTGQTVNEQFF.

This clone has ten or more counts. This rearrangement joins TRBV5-1 to TRBJ1-1; weak D call: TRBD1 (5 bases). V was pared by 0 bases and J by 8 bases, with 29 bases between. CDR1 and CDR2 (germline): SGHRS, YFSETQ. This CDR3 region has 19 residues. CDR3 in DNA: TGCGCCAGCAGCTTGGACGGTCACTCGACCTCAGGGTCCAGGTACGAAGCTTTCTTT. Residues: CASSLDGHSTSGSRYEAFF.

This clone was counted between two and nine times. The genes are TRBV27 and TRBJ1-1, with TRBD1 identical over 7 bases. CDR1 and CDR2 (germline): MNHEY, SMNVEV (reference sequence). The CDR3 consists of 15 residues. The trim removed 6 bases at V and 5 bases at J, leaving 12 bases unmatched. For the CDR3, the DNA is TGTGCCAGCAGCGCACACAGGGGCAGGGGAACTGAAGCTTTCTTT. This codes for CASSAHRGRGTEAFF.

The V call is TRBV29-1, the J call TRBJ2-7, with 8 bases fitting TRBD2. CDR3 length: 15 residues. Losses at the gene ends were 2 bases for V and 4 bases for J; bases not matched to a gene: 10. The germline gives CDR1 SQVTM, CDR2 ANQGSEA. The DNA of the CDR3 is TGCAGCGTTGAAAAGATTAGCGGGACTTCTTACGAGCAGTACTTC. It translates to CSVEKISGTSYEQYF.

This clone came up a few times. The V gene is TRBV6-4, the J gene TRBJ2-2; possibly TRBD1 for D (5 bases). Trimming stripped 8 bases from V and 6 bases from J, with 22 bases between. Germline lookup yields CDR1 MRHNA and CDR2 SNTAGT. The CDR3 length is 16 residues. This CDR3 reads CASSEGRAIGAGELFF. As DNA, the CDR3 is TGTGCCAGCTCCGAAGGTCGGGCAATAGGGGCCGGGGAGCTGTTTTTT.

The chain has TRBV4-1 and TRBJ2-4, with D perhaps matching TRBD2 (6 bases). The germline V gene has CDR1 MGHRA and CDR2 YSYEKL. V was clipped by 0 bases and J by 6 bases, with 12 bases between them. The CDR3 sequence is 15 residues long. Written as DNA, the CDR3 is TGCGCCAGCAGCCAAGAAGGAACGGGAGTAAACATTCAGTACTTC. It is translated as CASSQEGTGVNIQYF.

The chain has TRBV27 and TRBJ2-1, with 8 bases identical to TRBD2. V dropped 7 bases and J dropped 15; count of bases not matched to a gene: 23. Germline loops: CDR1 MNHEY, CDR2 SMNVEV (reference sequence). The length of the CDR3 is 16 residues. CDR3 amino acids: CASTSIGVAGMGDRFF. The CDR3, as DNA: TGTGCCAGCACCTCCATAGGGGTAGCGGGAATGGGAGACCGGTTCTTC.

This clone was observed a handful of times. J is TRBJ2-3 and V is TRBV7-2; 12 bases line up with TRBD2. This CDR3 contains 17 residues. V shed 1 base, J shed 4 bases, and the junction held 6 bases outside the gene matches. Germline CDR1 and CDR2: SGHTA and FQGNSA. Here the CDR3 reads CASSLDGLAGRSDTQYF. As DNA, the CDR3 is TGTGCCAGCAGCTTAGATGGACTAGCGGGACGGTCAGATACGCAGTATTTT. The variable domain in full, with the rest retrieved from reference TRBV7-2 and TRBJ2-3, is GAGVSQSPSNKVTEKGKDVELRCDPISGHTALYWYRQSLGQGLEFLIYFQGNSAPDKSGLPSDRFSAERTGGSVSTLTIQRTQQEDSAVYLCASSLDGLAGRSDTQYFGPGTRLTVL.

This clone was recorded a few times. The chain couples TRBV6-5 to TRBJ2-7; perhaps TRBD1 as D (6 bases). Germline V lookup: CDR1 MNHEY, CDR2 SVGAGI. Trimming shortened V by 5 bases and J by 0 bases, and 14 bases separated the two germline ends. The length of the CDR3 is 15 residues. CDR3 amino acids: CASSRTGQSSYEQYF. For the CDR3, the DNA is TGTGCCAGCAGTCGAACGGGACAAAGCTCCTACGAGCAGTACTTC.

This clone came up a few times. V is TRBV5-5 and J is TRBJ2-3; 14 bases line up with TRBD2. CDR1 is SGHKS and CDR2 is YYEKEE in the germline V gene (reference sequence). V lost 4 bases to trimming and J lost 5 bases; unmatched junction nucleotides: 6. This CDR3 has 16 residues. CDR3 DNA sequence: TGTGCCAGCAGCACGGGACTAGCGGGAGTTGTAGATACGCAGTATTTT. As protein: CASSTGLAGVVDTQYF.

V usage is TRBV28 and J usage is TRBJ2-7; no firm D call. Trimming took off 9 bases at V and 1 base at J, with 19 bases between the two ends. The CDR3 length is 15 residues. Per the germline V gene, CDR1 is MDHEN and CDR2 is SYDVKM. In DNA, the CDR3 is TGTGCCAGTAGAGGATTAGCTCGAGTGTCCTACGAGCAGTACTTC. Residues: CASRGLARVSYEQYF. The complete variable domain, with remaining parts taken from reference TRBV28 and TRBJ2-7, reads DVKVTQSSRYLVKRTGEKVFLECVQDMDHENMFWYRQDPGLGLRLIYFSYDVKMKEKGDIPEGYSVSREKKERFSLILESASTNQTSMYLCASRGLARVSYEQYFGPGTRLTVT.

This clone turned up a few times. The gene calls are TRBV29-1 and TRBJ2-5, with 7 bases that match TRBD1. The trim removed 7 bases at V and 1 base at J, leaving 6 bases unmatched. The CDR3 sequence is 13 residues long. The germline V gene encodes CDR1 SQVTM and CDR2 ANQGSEA. The chain's CDR3 is CSGKTGVQETQYF. CDR3 DNA: TGCAGCGGCAAAACAGGGGTCCAAGAGACCCAGTACTTC.

The J gene is TRBJ2-5, the V gene TRBV7-9, with 11 bases identical to TRBD1. Trimming at V came to 11 bases and at J to 2 bases, leaving 10 bases not matched to a gene. The germline gives CDR1 SEHNR, CDR2 FQNEAQ (reference sequence). There are 15 residues in the CDR3. CDR3 sequence reads: CAGQGASGNQETQYF. The CDR3 coding sequence is TGTGCCGGACAGGGGGCTAGCGGGAATCAAGAGACCCAGTACTTC.

This clone was picked up a small number of times. Other DNA sequences within the sample encode an identical CDR3. V is TRBV7-2 and J is TRBJ2-5; TRBD1 is a possible D gene (5 bases). Trimming pared 5 bases from V and 4 bases from J, leaving 14 bases between. The CDR3 loop spans 14 amino acids. In germline, CDR1 is SGHTA, CDR2 FQGNSA. The CDR3 reads CASSLGARGETQYF. The CDR3 nucleotides read TGTGCCAGCAGCCTAGGTGCAAGGGGAGAGACCCAGTACTTC.

This rearrangement joins TRBV7-9 to TRBJ2-1, with a weak D call TRBD1 (6 bases). Trimming took off 2 bases at V and 4 bases at J, with 9 bases between the two ends. Germline V gene lookup returns CDR1 SEHNR and CDR2 FQNEAQ (reference sequence). The CDR3 length is 14 residues. In DNA form, the CDR3 reads TGTGCCAGCAGCTTACAGGGGAAATACAATGAGCAGTTCTTC. Amino acids: CASSLQGKYNEQFF.

This clone came up a few times. This rearrangement joins TRBV29-1 to TRBJ1-1, with 9 bases aligning to TRBD1. Trimming cost V 1 base and J 5 bases; bases outside gene matches: 14. Germline V gives CDR1 SQVTM, CDR2 ANQGSEA. The CDR3 has 17 residues. CDR3 in DNA: TGCAGCGTTGAAGCTCCCGGGACAGGGATGGTTGGTACTGAAGCTTTCTTT. This sequence encodes CSVEAPGTGMVGTEAFF.

This clone has only a few counts. This chain connects TRBV29-1 to TRBJ2-4; 8 bases match TRBD2. The V gene end was trimmed by 1 base and the J gene end by 8 bases; junction bases not matched to a gene: 4. The germline V gene has CDR1 SQVTM and CDR2 ANQGSEA. The CDR3 is 13 residues long. The CDR3 reads CSVEVSGGDIQYF. CDR3 bases: TGCAGCGTTGAAGTGTCGGGGGGGGACATTCAGTACTTC.

The V and J genes are TRBV6-5 and TRBJ2-4; D perhaps matches TRBD2 (6 bases). CDR1 MNHEY and CDR2 SVGAGI come from the germline V gene. This CDR3 region has 15 residues. V was clipped by 4 bases and J by 0 bases, with 10 bases between them. CDR3 protein: CASSSASVAKNIQYF. Here the CDR3 DNA reads TGTGCCAGCAGTTCGGCTAGCGTAGCCAAAAACATTCAGTACTTC.

V gene TRBV28 combines with J gene TRBJ2-1, with 9 bases lining up with TRBD2. The V gene's germline CDR1 is MDHEN and CDR2 SYDVKM. This CDR3 has 16 amino acids. With V trimmed by 6 bases and J by 6 bases, 12 bases remained unmatched. Here the CDR3 reads CASRVGSGSKGNEQFF. The CDR3 coding sequence is TGTGCCAGCAGGGTGGGTAGCGGGAGTAAAGGCAATGAGCAGTTCTTC.

The chain links TRBV6-1 to TRBJ1-5; D gene unclear. Germline-derived CDR1 and CDR2 are MNHNS and SASEGT. The germline V and J ends were trimmed by 4 bases and 7 bases, with 11 bases remaining between them. The CDR3 is made up of 13 amino acids. The CDR3 bases are TGTGCCAGCAGTGGGGAGGGTCCGCAGCCCCAGCATTTT. Encoded protein: CASSGEGPQPQHF.

The chain has TRBV29-1 and TRBJ1-6, with a tentative D call TRBD1 (6 bases). The V end was cut by 4 bases, the J end by 7 bases, with 17 bases between. Germline CDR1 is SQVTM and CDR2 is ANQGSEA. This CDR3 spans 15 amino acids. The chain's CDR3 is CSVGWGQGGNSPLHF. The CDR3 bases are TGCAGCGTTGGGTGGGGGCAGGGTGGGAATTCACCCCTCCACTTT.